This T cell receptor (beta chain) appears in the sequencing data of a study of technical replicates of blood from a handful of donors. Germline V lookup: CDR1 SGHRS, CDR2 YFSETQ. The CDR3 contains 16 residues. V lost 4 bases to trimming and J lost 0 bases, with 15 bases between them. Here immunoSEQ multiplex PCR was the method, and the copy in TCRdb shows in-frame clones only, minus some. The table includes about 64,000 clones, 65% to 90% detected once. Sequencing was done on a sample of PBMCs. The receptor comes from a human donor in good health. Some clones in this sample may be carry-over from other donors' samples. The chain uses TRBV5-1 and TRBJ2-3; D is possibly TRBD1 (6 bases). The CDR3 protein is CASSLQTGRSTDTQYF. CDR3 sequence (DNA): TGCGCCAGCAGCCTCCAGACAGGCCGAAGCACAGATACGCAGTATTTT.